This T cell receptor beta chain was recorded in a study of T cell responses to AZD1222 COVID-19 vaccine. A single count supports this clone. A junction end diverges from the germline sequence, so it may reflect a read error. CDR1 is SSHAT and CDR2 is FNYEAQ in the germline V gene (reference sequence). The length of the CDR3 is 14 residues. Measured with immunoSEQ multiplex PCR; TCRdb has only the in-frame clones, and not every one. The table records roughly 100,000 clones, 70% to 90% of them present only once. The rearrangement links TRBV7-7 to TRBJ2-7, with D perhaps TRBD1 (6 bases). This TCR came from an adult in good health. The starting material was peripheral blood, obtained on day 0 of AZD1222 vaccination. The DNA of the CDR3 is TGTGCTAGCAGCCCTGGGACATTCGCGGGCGAGCAGTACTTC. Translating gives CASSPGTFAGEQYF.